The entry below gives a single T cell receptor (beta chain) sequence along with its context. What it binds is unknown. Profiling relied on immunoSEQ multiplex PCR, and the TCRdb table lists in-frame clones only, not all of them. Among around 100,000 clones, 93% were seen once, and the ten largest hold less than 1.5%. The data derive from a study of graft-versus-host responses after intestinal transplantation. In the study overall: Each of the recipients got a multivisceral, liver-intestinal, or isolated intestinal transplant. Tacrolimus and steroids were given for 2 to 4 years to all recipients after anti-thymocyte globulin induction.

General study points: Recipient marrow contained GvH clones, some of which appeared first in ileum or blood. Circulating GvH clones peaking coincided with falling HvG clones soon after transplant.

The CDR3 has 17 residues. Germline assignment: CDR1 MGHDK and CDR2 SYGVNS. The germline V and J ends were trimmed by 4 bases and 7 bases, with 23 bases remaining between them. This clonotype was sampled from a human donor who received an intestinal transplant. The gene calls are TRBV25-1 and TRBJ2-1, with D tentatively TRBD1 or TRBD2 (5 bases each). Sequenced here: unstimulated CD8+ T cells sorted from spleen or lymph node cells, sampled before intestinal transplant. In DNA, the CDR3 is TGTGCCAGCAGTGCCCCACTTTCAGGGAGATTGCAAAATGAGCAGTTCTTC. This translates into CASSAPLSGRLQNEQFF.